The 21 T cell receptor beta chains in this list originate from one sample, sequenced in a study of shared clonotypes between healthy human individuals. Terminally differentiated effector memory CD45RA+ cells were left out of the naive CD8 fraction, which was CD45RO-negative and positively selected for CCR7. TCRdb keeps only in-frame clones here, not all; method: immunoSEQ multiplex PCR. The sample carries about 1,800,000 clones, about 95% recorded once. The sequencing input was naive CD8+ T cells sorted from blood. These receptors were obtained from a man aged 18 to 35 in good health.

This chain joins TRBV4-2 and TRBJ2-1; D uncertain. The CDR3 contains 13 residues. Germline loops: CDR1 LGHNA, CDR2 YNFKEQ. The V end lost 1 base, the J end lost 10 bases, and 11 bases lay between the germline ends. DNA of the CDR3: TGTGCCAGCAGCCAAGTTGGGTCCCCCGAGCAGTTCTTC. Its protein product is CASSQVGSPEQFF.

CDR3: CASSWTDGTEAFF. The CDR3 DNA reads TGTGCCAGCAGTTGGACAGATGGGACTGAAGCTTTCTTT. This chain links TRBV6-5 with TRBJ1-1, with a weak D call TRBD1 (6 bases). Germline CDR1 MNHEY, CDR2 SVGAGI. CDR3 length: 13 amino acids. The V gene lost 4 bases and the J gene lost 5 bases, with 11 bases spanning the gap.

The chain recombines TRBV27 with TRBJ1-1; D perhaps matches TRBD1 (5 bases). This CDR3 region has 16 residues. Per germline, CDR1 MNHEY and CDR2 SMNVEV (reference sequence). Trimming left V 6 bases short and J 1 base short, with 18 bases between. The CDR3 sequence: CASSEYRGPTNTEAFF. The CDR3 DNA reads TGTGCCAGCAGCGAATACCGGGGCCCTACGAACACTGAAGCTTTCTTT.

The rearrangement uses TRBV4-1 and TRBJ2-1; D is ambiguous. V was clipped by 0 bases and J by 7 bases, with 7 bases between them. Per germline, CDR1 MGHRA and CDR2 YSYEKL. CDR3 length: 13 amino acids. In nucleotides, the CDR3 is TGCGCCAGCAGCCAAGAGGGCGTGAATGAGCAGTTCTTC. Translating gives CASSQEGVNEQFF.

J is TRBJ2-5 and V is TRBV30; weak D call: TRBD2 (5 bases). The CDR3 contains 13 residues. CDR1 and CDR2 from the germline V gene are GTSNPN and SVGIG (reference sequence). Trimming took 3 bases from V and 5 from J, leaving 13 bases between them. CDR3 in amino acids: CAWRGGSWETQYF. CDR3 DNA: TGTGCCTGGAGAGGCGGGTCATGGGAGACCCAGTACTTC.

The gene calls are TRBV9 and TRBJ2-3, with D perhaps TRBD2 (6 bases). The CDR3 spans 15 residues. V dropped 4 bases and J dropped 2 bases, with 14 bases sitting between them. Germline V CDR1 and CDR2: SGDLS, YYNGEE. CDR3 loop: CASSQEDYLTDTQYF. DNA for the CDR3: TGTGCCAGCAGCCAGGAGGACTACCTCACAGATACGCAGTATTTT. Based on the CDR3 plus reference TRBV9 and TRBJ2-3, the full variable domain is DSGVTQTPKHLITATGQRVTLRCSPRSGDLSVYWYQQSLDQGLQFLIQYYNGEERAKGNILERFSAQQFPDLHSELNLSSLELGDSALYFCASSQEDYLTDTQYFGPGTRLTVL.

The rearrangement uses TRBV6-1 and TRBJ1-6; TRBD1 agrees at 10 bases. Per germline, CDR1 MNHNS and CDR2 SASEGT. The CDR3 loop spans 19 amino acids. V trimming: 4 bases; J trimming: 0 bases; junction bases outside the gene matches: 9. The CDR3 is CASSGVGTGDSSYNSPLHF. CDR3 bases: TGTGCCAGCAGTGGGGTCGGGACAGGGGACAGCTCCTATAATTCACCCCTCCACTTT.

V and J are TRBV4-3 and TRBJ1-1; D ambiguous. Germline V gene sequence: CDR1 LGHNA, CDR2 YSLEER. CDR3 length equals 19 residues. Trimming removed 0 bases from V and 0 bases from J, with 20 bases in between. CDR3 nucleotide sequence: TGCGCCAGCAGCCAAGAGCGACGCGGGATGGCCCTAATGAACACTGAAGCTTTCTTT. The encoded protein is CASSQERRGMALMNTEAFF.

The chain links TRBV6-6 to TRBJ2-1; 7 bases align to TRBD2. Trimming removed 2 bases from V and 3 bases from J; junction bases left unmatched: 4. Germline assignment: CDR1 MNHNY and CDR2 SVGAGI (reference sequence). There are 15 residues in the CDR3. The CDR3 is CASSYISSGYNEQFF. In DNA form, the CDR3 reads TGTGCCAGCAGTTACATCTCTAGCGGCTACAATGAGCAGTTCTTC.

In DNA form, the CDR3 reads TGCGCCAGCAGTGAAGCGGCGACAGGGGGCTCCTACGAGCAGTACTTC. It specifies CASSEAATGGSYEQYF. The chain links TRBV10-2 to TRBJ2-7, with 9 positions matching TRBD1. This CDR3 spans 16 amino acids. J lost 0 bases, V lost 3 bases, and 6 bases had no gene match. Germline-derived CDR1 and CDR2 are WSHSY and SAAADI.

The chain links TRBV15 to TRBJ2-7; 7 bases match TRBD2. Germline V lookup: CDR1 LNHNV, CDR2 YYDKDF (reference sequence). V shed 5 bases and J 6 bases; nucleotides not matched to a gene: 10. CDR3 length: 14 residues. CDR3 coding DNA: TGTGCCACCAGCGGGAGGGAAGGGACCGGCGAGCAGTACTTC. Amino acids: CATSGREGTGEQYF.

In its sample, this clone was seen once. V gene TRBV5-1 combines with J gene TRBJ2-1; D unclear. This CDR3 has 13 residues. In germline, CDR1 is SGHRS, CDR2 YFSETQ. The CDR3: CATVRVGVDEQFF. CDR3 DNA: TGCGCGACTGTAAGGGTTGGTGTCGATGAGCAGTTCTTC.

The J gene is TRBJ2-2, the V gene TRBV10-2; D is perhaps TRBD2 (5 bases). The CDR3 covers 14 residues. Trimming cost V 8 bases and J 3 bases, with 13 bases left between them. Germline CDR1 WSHSY, CDR2 SAAADI. CDR3 residues: CASVAGIYTGELFF. Here the CDR3 DNA reads TGCGCCAGCGTCGCCGGGATCTACACCGGGGAGCTGTTTTTT.

This chain's CDR3 is CASSSQTHQTQYF. CDR3 in DNA: TGTGCCAGCAGCTCGCAGACCCATCAGACCCAGTACTTC. The J gene is TRBJ2-5, the V gene TRBV9; no clear D gene. The V gene lost 4 bases and the J gene lost 6 bases, with 13 bases spanning the gap. The CDR3 runs to 13 residues. CDR1 is SGDLS and CDR2 is YYNGEE in the germline V gene. Variable domain in full (rest from reference TRBV9 and TRBJ2-5): DSGVTQTPKHLITATGQRVTLRCSPRSGDLSVYWYQQSLDQGLQFLIQYYNGEERAKGNILERFSAQQFPDLHSELNLSSLELGDSALYFCASSSQTHQTQYFGPGTRLLVL.

The chain combines TRBV4-1 with TRBJ2-7, with D uncertain. Looked up from germline, CDR1 is MGHRA and CDR2 is YSYEKL. Trimming took off 0 bases at V and 9 bases at J, with 15 bases between the two ends. CDR3 length: 14 amino acids. DNA of the CDR3: TGCGCCAGCAGCCAAGATACCTCAGGTGGCGGGCAGTACTTC. It encodes CASSQDTSGGGQYF.

The chain couples TRBV9 to TRBJ2-2; tentative D call: TRBD1 (6 bases). Germline V gives CDR1 SGDLS, CDR2 YYNGEE. CDR3 length: 15 residues. V lost 2 bases and J lost 7, with 15 bases in between. In DNA, the CDR3 is TGTGCCAGCAGCGTCCTGGGGGCTCTGGGCGGGGAGCTGTTTTTT. Translating it yields CASSVLGALGGELFF.

The CDR3 reads CASGLGGFETQYF. The DNA of the CDR3 is TGTGCTAGTGGTTTGGGGGGGTTCGAGACCCAGTACTTC. The chain combines TRBV12-5 with TRBJ2-5, with D perhaps assigned TRBD1 or TRBD2 (5 bases each). This CDR3 is built from 13 residues. Germline-derived CDR1 and CDR2 are LGHNT and FRNRAP. The V and J ends lost 1 base and 5 bases respectively, with 8 bases between them.

This clone appeared a single time. This chain joins TRBV28 and TRBJ2-7; a possible D gene is TRBD2 (7 bases). Trimming stripped 6 bases from V and 2 bases from J, with 14 bases between. This CDR3 spans 14 amino acids. In germline, CDR1 is MDHEN, CDR2 SYDVKM. DNA for the CDR3: TGTGCCAGCAGACCACAGGGAGGGACCTACGAGCAGTACTTC. This gives the protein CASRPQGGTYEQYF.

The rearrangement joins TRBV7-9 to TRBJ2-1, with D maybe TRBD2 (5 bases). Trimming pared 6 bases from V and 5 bases from J, leaving 8 bases between. CDR3 length equals 12 residues. Germline CDR1 reads SEHNR; CDR2 reads FQNEAQ (reference sequence). As DNA, the CDR3 is TGTGCCAGCAGGGGCGGGCACAATGAGCAGTTCTTC. Translating gives CASRGGHNEQFF.

The rearrangement uses TRBV11-2 and TRBJ2-5; possibly TRBD2 for D (7 bases). Germline assignment: CDR1 SGHAT and CDR2 FQNNGV. This CDR3 is built from 15 residues. V dropped 4 bases and J dropped 4 bases, with 16 bases sitting between them. The CDR3 nucleotides are TGTGCCAGCAGCTCCGGCGGGGGCGCCGGAGAGACCCAGTACTTC. Encoded protein: CASSSGGGAGETQYF.

The V and J genes are TRBV29-1 and TRBJ2-7; a possible D gene is TRBD2 (6 bases). With 3 bases removed from V and 0 bases from J, the gap between germline ends came to 12 bases. This CDR3 region has 14 residues. CDR1 is SQVTM and CDR2 is ANQGSEA in the germline V gene. CDR3 sequence: CSVEGGVTSYEQYF. CDR3 nucleotide sequence: TGCAGCGTTGAGGGCGGGGTCACCTCCTACGAGCAGTACTTC.